This entry features one T cell receptor (beta chain) sequence. The antigen is not known. Profiled with immunoSEQ multiplex PCR; TCRdb holds only in-frame clones, not every one. The table includes approximately 170,000 clones, around 85% detected once. This sample stems from a study of cytomegalovirus exposure and HLA in healthy donors. Study-level points and caveats: Accounts indicate the classifier identified cytomegalovirus status with strong specificity and sensitivity.

Deletions cut 0 bases from V and 0 bases from J, with 6 bases between. The CDR3 contains 14 residues. Per germline, CDR1 SGDLS and CDR2 YYNGEE. The sequenced sample was PBMCs. The sequence derives from a man aged 18 to 29 in good health and CMV-seropositive. The chain employs TRBV9 and TRBJ1-1; D may be TRBD1 (5 bases). This CDR3 reads CASSVGQLNTEAFF. CDR3 DNA: TGTGCCAGCAGCGTAGGACAGCTGAACACTGAAGCTTTCTTT.